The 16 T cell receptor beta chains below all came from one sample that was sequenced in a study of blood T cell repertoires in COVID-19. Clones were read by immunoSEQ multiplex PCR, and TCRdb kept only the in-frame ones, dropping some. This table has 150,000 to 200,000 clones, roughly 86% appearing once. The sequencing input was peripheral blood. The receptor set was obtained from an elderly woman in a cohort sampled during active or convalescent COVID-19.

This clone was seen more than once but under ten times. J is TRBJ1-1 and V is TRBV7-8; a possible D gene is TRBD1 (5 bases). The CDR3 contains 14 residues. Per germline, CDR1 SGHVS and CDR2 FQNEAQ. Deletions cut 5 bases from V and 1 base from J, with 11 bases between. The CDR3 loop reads CASSLGQKNTEAFF. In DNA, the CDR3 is TGTGCCAGCAGCCTAGGACAAAAGAACACTGAAGCTTTCTTT.

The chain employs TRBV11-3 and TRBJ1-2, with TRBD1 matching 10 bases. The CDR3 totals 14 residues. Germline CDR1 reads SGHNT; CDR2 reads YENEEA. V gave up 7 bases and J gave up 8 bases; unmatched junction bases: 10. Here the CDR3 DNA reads TGTGCCAGCAACGTAGCCGGGACAGGGGAAGGCTACACCTTC. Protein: CASNVAGTGEGYTF.

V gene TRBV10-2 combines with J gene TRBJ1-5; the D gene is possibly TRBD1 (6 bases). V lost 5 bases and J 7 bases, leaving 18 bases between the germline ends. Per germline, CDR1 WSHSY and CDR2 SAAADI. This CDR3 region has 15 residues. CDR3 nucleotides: TGCGCCAGCAGTCCTCTCCAGGGGCTAGGGCAGCCCCAGCATTTT. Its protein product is CASSPLQGLGQPQHF.

The CDR3 DNA reads TGTGCCAGCCGAATGCAGGGACAGGGGTTAGATTCACCCCTCCACTTT. Translating it yields CASRMQGQGLDSPLHF. V gene TRBV21-1 combines with J gene TRBJ1-6; the D call TRBD1 from the table was never checked on the DNA. TRBV21-1 is noted as a pseudogene. This CDR3 is built from 16 residues.

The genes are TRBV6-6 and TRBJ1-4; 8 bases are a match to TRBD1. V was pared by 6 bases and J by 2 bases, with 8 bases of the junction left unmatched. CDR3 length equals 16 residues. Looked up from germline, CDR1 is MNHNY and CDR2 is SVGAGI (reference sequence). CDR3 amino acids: CASSKRQGTTNEKLFF. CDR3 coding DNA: TGTGCCAGCAGCAAGAGACAGGGGACTACTAATGAAAAACTGTTTTTT.

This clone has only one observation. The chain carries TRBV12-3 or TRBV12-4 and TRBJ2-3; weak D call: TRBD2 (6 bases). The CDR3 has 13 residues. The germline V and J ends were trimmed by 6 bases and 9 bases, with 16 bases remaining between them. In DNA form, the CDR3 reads TGTGCCAGCAGCCGAATAGCGGAGCCCACGCAGTATTTT. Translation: CASSRIAEPTQYF.

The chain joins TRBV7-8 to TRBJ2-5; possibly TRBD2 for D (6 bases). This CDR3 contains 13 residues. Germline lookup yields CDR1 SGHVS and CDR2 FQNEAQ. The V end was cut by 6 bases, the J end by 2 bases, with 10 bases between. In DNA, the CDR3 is TGTGCCAGCAGGTACCGGGGGCAAGAGACCCAGTACTTC. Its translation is CASRYRGQETQYF.

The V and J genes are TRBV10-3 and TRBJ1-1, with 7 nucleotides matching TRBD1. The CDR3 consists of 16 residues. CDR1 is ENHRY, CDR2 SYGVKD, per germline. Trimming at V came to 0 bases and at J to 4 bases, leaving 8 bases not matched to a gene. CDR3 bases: TGTGCCATCAGTGAGTCGGGGGGACAGCGGCGCACTGAAGCTTTCTTT. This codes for CAISESGGQRRTEAFF.

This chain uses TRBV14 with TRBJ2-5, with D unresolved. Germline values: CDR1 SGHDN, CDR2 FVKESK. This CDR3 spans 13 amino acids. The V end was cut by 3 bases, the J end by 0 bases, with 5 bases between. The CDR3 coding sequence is TGTGCCAGCAGCCACGACAACCAAGAGACCCAGTACTTC. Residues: CASSHDNQETQYF.

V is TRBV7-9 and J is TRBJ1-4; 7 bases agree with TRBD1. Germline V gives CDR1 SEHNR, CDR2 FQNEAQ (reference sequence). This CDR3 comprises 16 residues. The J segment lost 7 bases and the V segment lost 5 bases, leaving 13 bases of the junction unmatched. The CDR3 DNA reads TGTGCCAGCAGCGCCCTCGACAGGGATGGGAGTGAAAAACTGTTTTTT. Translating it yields CASSALDRDGSEKLFF.

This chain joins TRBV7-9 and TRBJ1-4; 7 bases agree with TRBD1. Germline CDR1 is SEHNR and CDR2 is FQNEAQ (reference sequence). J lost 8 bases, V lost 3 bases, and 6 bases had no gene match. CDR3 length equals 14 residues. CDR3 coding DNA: TGTGCCAGCAGCTTGGGACAGTATAGGGAAAAACTGTTTTTT. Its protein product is CASSLGQYREKLFF.

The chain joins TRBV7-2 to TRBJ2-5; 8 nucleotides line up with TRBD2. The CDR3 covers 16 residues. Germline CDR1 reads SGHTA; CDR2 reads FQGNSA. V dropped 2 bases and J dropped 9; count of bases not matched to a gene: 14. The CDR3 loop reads CASSLTGGLGGESQYF. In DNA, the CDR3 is TGTGCCAGCAGCTTAACGGGGGGGCTAGGAGGCGAGTCCCAGTACTTC.

The CDR3 loop is CASSVGWQTNTGELFF. The CDR3 DNA follows: TGTGCCAGCAGCGTAGGCTGGCAGACGAACACCGGGGAGCTGTTTTTT. V gene TRBV9 combines with J gene TRBJ2-2; D is undetermined. The V and J ends lost 0 bases and 0 bases respectively, with 9 bases between them. CDR1 and CDR2 (germline): SGDLS, YYNGEE. This CDR3 comprises 16 residues.

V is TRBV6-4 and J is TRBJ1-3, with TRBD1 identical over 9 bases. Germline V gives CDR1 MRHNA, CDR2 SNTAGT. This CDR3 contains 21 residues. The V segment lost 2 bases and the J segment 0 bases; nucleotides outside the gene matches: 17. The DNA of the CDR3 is TGTGCCAGCAGTGACCCCCGCAGCACAGGGGGCGGACGGAGCTCTGGAAACACCATATATTTT. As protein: CASSDPRSTGGGRSSGNTIYF.

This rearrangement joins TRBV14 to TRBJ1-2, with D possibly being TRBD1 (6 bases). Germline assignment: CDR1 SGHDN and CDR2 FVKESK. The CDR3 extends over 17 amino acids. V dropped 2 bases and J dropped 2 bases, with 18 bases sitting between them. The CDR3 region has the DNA TGTGCCAGCAGCCAAATGGCGACAGGTCCGACGAACTATGGCTACACCTTC. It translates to CASSQMATGPTNYGYTF.

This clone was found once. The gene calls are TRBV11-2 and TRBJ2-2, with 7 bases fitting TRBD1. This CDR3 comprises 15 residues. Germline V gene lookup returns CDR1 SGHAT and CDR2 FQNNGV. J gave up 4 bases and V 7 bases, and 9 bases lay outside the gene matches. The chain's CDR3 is CASNPGGQFTGELFF. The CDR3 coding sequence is TGTGCCAGCAACCCTGGGGGACAGTTCACCGGGGAGCTGTTTTTT.